The 18 T cell receptor beta chains below come from one sample, sequenced in a study of blood T cell repertoires in COVID-19. The table came from immunoSEQ multiplex PCR; TCRdb's copy has only in-frame clones and leaves some out. The sample records about 480,000 clones, less than 90% being singletons. The sequenced material came from peripheral blood. The receptors stem from a woman aged 45 to 65 with COVID-19, enrolled during active disease.

J is TRBJ2-2 and V is TRBV9, with 10 bases identical to TRBD1. J lost 3 bases, V lost 5 bases, and 4 bases had no gene match. Per germline, CDR1 SGDLS and CDR2 YYNGEE. The CDR3 loop spans 15 amino acids. The CDR3 region has the DNA TGTGCCAGCAGAACCGGGACAGGGGACACCGGGGAGCTGTTTTTT. This gives the protein CASRTGTGDTGELFF.

The genes are TRBV10-2 and TRBJ2-2; D is ambiguous. Trimming cost V 8 bases and J 3 bases, with 13 bases left between them. The CDR3 is 14 amino acids. CDR1 and CDR2 (germline): WSHSY, SAAADI. The chain's CDR3 is CASRVFWDTGELFF. DNA of the CDR3: TGCGCCAGCCGGGTGTTTTGGGACACCGGGGAGCTGTTTTTT.

The chain joins TRBV11-2 to TRBJ2-7, with a tentative D call TRBD1 (5 bases). CDR1 is SGHAT and CDR2 is FQNNGV in the germline V gene. V lost 4 bases, J lost 5 bases, and 15 bases lay in between. The CDR3 runs 14 residues. The CDR3 here is CASSSIGRAHEQYF. CDR3 sequence (DNA): TGTGCCAGCAGCTCAATTGGCAGGGCCCACGAGCAGTACTTC. The whole variable domain, remainder taken from reference TRBV11-2 and TRBJ2-7, is EAGVAQSPRYKIIEKRQSVAFWCNPISGHATLYWYQQILGQGPKLLIQFQNNGVVDDSQLPKDRFSAERLKGVDSTLKIQPAKLEDSAVYLCASSSIGRAHEQYFGPGTRLTVT.

V and J are TRBV7-9 and TRBJ2-7; D call uncertain. V was cut by 3 bases and J by 3 bases, with 15 bases left in between. CDR3 length: 15 residues. Germline CDR1 reads SEHNR; CDR2 reads FQNEAQ (reference sequence). In DNA form, the CDR3 reads TGTGCCAGCAGCTTGCTATGGAGCGAGGACTACGAGCAGTACTTC. This codes for CASSLLWSEDYEQYF.

This sequence joins TRBV7-2 and TRBJ1-5, with D tentatively TRBD1 (6 bases). The CDR3 is made up of 15 amino acids. The V and J ends lost 5 bases and 9 bases respectively, with 20 bases between them. CDR1 and CDR2 from the germline V gene are SGHTA and FQGNSA. The CDR3 spells CASSQLQGSLTPQHF. The CDR3, as DNA: TGTGCCAGCAGCCAACTACAGGGTTCCCTTACGCCCCAGCATTTT.

V and J are TRBV7-2 and TRBJ1-4, with 7 positions matching TRBD1. Germline V gene data show CDR1 as SGHTA and CDR2 as FQGNSA. Trimming at V came to 5 bases and at J to 3 bases, leaving 3 bases not matched to a gene. The CDR3 contains 14 residues. CDR3 sequence (DNA): TGTGCCAGCAGCCCCGGGACAGCTAATGAAAAACTGTTTTTT. This encodes CASSPGTANEKLFF.

The chain combines TRBV28 with TRBJ2-7; weak D call: TRBD1 (5 bases). CDR1 is MDHEN and CDR2 is SYDVKM in the germline V gene. V lost 7 bases and J lost 2, with 9 bases in between. The CDR3 runs to 12 residues. CDR3 amino acids: CASIDSTYEQYF. CDR3 DNA sequence: TGTGCCAGCATAGACAGCACCTACGAGCAGTACTTC.

The J gene is TRBJ2-5, the V gene TRBV3-1 (or the pseudogene TRBV3-2); D may be TRBD1 (6 bases). The CDR3 loop spans 16 amino acids. The germline V and J ends were trimmed by 0 bases and 4 bases, with 15 bases remaining between them. Germline V CDR1 and CDR2: LGHDT, YNNKEL (reference sequence). The CDR3 DNA is TGTGCCAGCAGCCAAGATGAGAGGGGGATTCGAGAGACCCAGTACTTC. Protein product: CASSQDERGIRETQYF.

CDR3: CASSQERTSGSSYNEQFF. The CDR3 nucleotides read TGTGCCAGCAGCCAAGAGCGGACTAGCGGGAGCTCCTACAATGAGCAGTTCTTC. This chain connects TRBV14 to TRBJ2-1, with 13 bases fitting TRBD2. With 0 bases clipped from V and 0 bases from J, the junction kept 2 bases outside the gene matches. The germline V gene has CDR1 SGHDN and CDR2 FVKESK. The CDR3 consists of 18 residues.

The chain combines TRBV5-1 with TRBJ2-7; D unresolved. The germline gives CDR1 SGHRS, CDR2 YFSETQ. V lost 2 bases and J 2 bases, leaving 20 bases between the germline ends. This CDR3 has 17 residues. The CDR3: CASSLSLAALGPYEQYF. The CDR3 region has the DNA TGCGCCAGCAGCTTATCTCTCGCAGCCCTGGGCCCCTACGAGCAGTACTTC.

The genes are TRBV11-2 and TRBJ2-2, with 8 nucleotides matching TRBD1. The CDR3 covers 17 residues. Germline assignment: CDR1 SGHAT and CDR2 FQNNGV. J gave up 4 bases and V 4 bases, and 11 bases lay outside the gene matches. CDR3 residues: CASSSSGQGVRTGELFF. The DNA of the CDR3 is TGTGCCAGCAGCTCCTCCGGACAGGGTGTCCGCACCGGGGAGCTGTTTTTT.

The rearrangement joins TRBV12-5 to TRBJ2-4, with 7 bases matching TRBD1. The CDR3 consists of 14 residues. From germline, CDR1 is LGHNT and CDR2 FRNRAP. V was pared by 0 bases and J by 11 bases, with 7 bases of the junction left unmatched. In DNA, the CDR3 is TGTGCTAGTGGTTTGGTACCTACGGGACAGTTTCAGTACTTC. Translating gives CASGLVPTGQFQYF.

A single count supports this clone. The gene calls are TRBV12-5 and TRBJ1-2; no clear D gene. The CDR3 has 15 amino acids. Trimming pared 0 bases from V and 7 bases from J, leaving 15 bases between. Germline CDR1 LGHNT, CDR2 FRNRAP. The CDR3 loop reads CASGLVPGFLSGYTF. CDR3 DNA sequence: TGTGCTAGTGGTTTGGTACCGGGATTTCTATCTGGCTACACCTTC. The variable domain in full, completed from reference TRBV12-5 and TRBJ1-2, reads DARVTQTPRHKVTEMGQEVTMRCQPILGHNTVFWYRQTMMQGLELLAYFRNRAPLDDSGMPKDRFSAEMPDATLATLKIQPSEPRDSAVYFCASGLVPGFLSGYTFGSGTRLTVV.

This clone was detected only once. The genes are TRBV3-1 (or the pseudogene TRBV3-2) and TRBJ2-7; the D is unclear. The germline CDR1 and CDR2 sequences are LGHDT and YNNKEL (reference sequence). V lost 1 base and J lost 0, with 13 bases in between. There are 16 residues in the CDR3. The CDR3 spells CASSQVRVASSYEQYF. The CDR3 region has the DNA TGTGCCAGCAGCCAAGTAAGAGTAGCCAGCTCCTACGAGCAGTACTTC.

This chain joins TRBV19 and TRBJ2-2, with 7 bases aligning to TRBD2. Germline CDR1 is LNHDA and CDR2 is SQIVND (reference sequence). The ends lost 4 bases at V and 1 base at J; junction bases unmatched: 3. This CDR3 spans 15 amino acids. In DNA form, the CDR3 reads TGTGCCAGTAGTAGGGGCGGGGGGAACACCGGGGAGCTGTTTTTT. Amino acid sequence: CASSRGGGNTGELFF. Full variable domain (remainder filled in from reference TRBV19 and TRBJ2-2): DGGITQSPKYLFRKEGQNVTLSCEQNLNHDAMYWYRQDPGQGLRLIYYSQIVNDFQKGDIAEGYSVSREKKESFPLTVTSAQKNPTAFYLCASSRGGGNTGELFFGEGSRLTVL.

This chain joins TRBV2 and TRBJ2-3, with unresolved D. Germline-derived CDR1 and CDR2 are SNHLY and FYNNEI. The CDR3 totals 16 residues. Trimming took 2 bases from V and 2 from J, leaving 14 bases between them. CDR3 coding DNA: TGTGCCAGCAGTGAAACGGTCACCTCCCACACAGATACGCAGTATTTT. It is translated as CASSETVTSHTDTQYF.

The chain has TRBV2 and TRBJ2-7, with 7 positions matching TRBD1. CDR3 size: 13 residues. The germline gives CDR1 SNHLY, CDR2 FYNNEI. J gave up 2 bases and V 8 bases, and 6 bases lay outside the gene matches. The CDR3 protein is CASRLDRTYEQYF. The CDR3 coding sequence is TGTGCCAGCCGGTTGGACAGGACCTACGAGCAGTACTTC.

Concerning this clone itself: Germline and junction disagree at one end, which may indicate a read error. This chain connects TRBV18 to TRBJ2-7; 9 positions match TRBD2. Germline values: CDR1 KGHSH, CDR2 LQKENI. The CDR3 contains 16 residues. CDR3 in amino acids: CASSPREGSVSSEQYF. The DNA of the CDR3 is TGTGCCAGCTCTCCGCGGGAGGGGTCGGTATCCTCCGAGCAGTACTTC.